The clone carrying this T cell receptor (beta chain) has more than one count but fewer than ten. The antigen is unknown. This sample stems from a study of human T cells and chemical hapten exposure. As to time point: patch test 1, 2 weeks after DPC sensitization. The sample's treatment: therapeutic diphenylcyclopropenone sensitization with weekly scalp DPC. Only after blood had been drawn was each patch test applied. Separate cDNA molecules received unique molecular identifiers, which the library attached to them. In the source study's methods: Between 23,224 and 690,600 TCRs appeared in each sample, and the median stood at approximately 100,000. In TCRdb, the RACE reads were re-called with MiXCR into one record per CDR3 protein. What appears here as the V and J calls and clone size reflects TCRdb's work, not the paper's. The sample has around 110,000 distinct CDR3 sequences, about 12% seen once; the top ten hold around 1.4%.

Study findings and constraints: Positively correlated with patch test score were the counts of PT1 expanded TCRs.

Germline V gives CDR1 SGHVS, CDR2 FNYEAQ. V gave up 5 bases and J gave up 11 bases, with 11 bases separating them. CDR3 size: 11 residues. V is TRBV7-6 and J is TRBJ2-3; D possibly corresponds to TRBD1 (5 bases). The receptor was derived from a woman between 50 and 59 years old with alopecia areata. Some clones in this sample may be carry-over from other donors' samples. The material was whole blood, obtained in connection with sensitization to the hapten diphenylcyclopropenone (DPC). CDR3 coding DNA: TGTGCCAGCAGCGAAGGGGTCGAGCAGTATTTT. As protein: CASSEGVEQYF. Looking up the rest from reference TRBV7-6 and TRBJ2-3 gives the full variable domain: GAGVSQSPRYKVTKRGQDVALRCDPISGHVSLYWYRQALGQGPEFLTYFNYEAQQDKSGLPNDRFSAERPEGSISTLTIQRTEQRDSAMYRCASSEGVEQYFGPGTRLTVL.